Given below is one T cell receptor (beta chain) in context. From blood CD8+ and CD4+ T cells, the TCR beta chain was sequenced. An amount of RNA that ranged from roughly 0.45 to 1 ug was reverse transcribed with random hexamers. Amplification of TCR beta CDR3 across 54 Vbeta and 13 Jbeta was performed with immunoSEQ multiplex PCR. TCRdb passed the immunoSEQ multiplex PCR reads through MiXCR, listing each CDR3 protein once. The table shows approximately 80,000 distinct CDR3 sequences, with 90% to 95% occurring only once. The CDR3 consists of 16 residues. V was pared by 5 bases and J by 3 bases, with 10 bases of the junction left unmatched. CDR1 and CDR2 (germline): MDHEN, SYDVKM. This specimen comes from a study of CD8 T cells in Susac syndrome.

The chain combines TRBV28 with TRBJ1-1, with 9 bases identical to TRBD1. The clonotype was recovered from a human donor with multiple sclerosis. The sequencing sample was made of CD8+ T cells from PBMCs. DNA of the CDR3: TGTGCCAGCAGTCCCGGGACAGGGAGCAGTGACACTGAAGCTTTCTTT. Translated: CASSPGTGSSDTEAFF.